This T cell receptor (beta chain) stems from a study of cytomegalovirus exposure and HLA in healthy donors. On the study more broadly: The 100 million to 140 million unique TCR beta sequences, from about 179 million T cells, were found by an earlier analysis.

The CDR3 contains 14 residues. The V end lost 3 bases, the J end lost 3 bases, and 12 bases lay between the germline ends. CDR1 and CDR2 from the germline V gene are SGHTA and FQGNSA. PCR involved 60 Vbeta and 13 Jbeta primers. Method: immunoSEQ multiplex PCR; TCRdb's copy keeps in-frame clones and lacks some. The table lists 100,000 or so clones, 80% to 90% of them singletons. Findings of the study overall: A missense DCLRE1C variant was associated with V- and J-gene trimming of TCR beta chains in a later analysis, and an independent cohort replicated the association. Earlier analysis found most TCR beta V segments productive about 87% or about 30% of the time.

As regards this clone: Antigen unknown.

Nominally healthy donors were sampled, though unrecorded immune exposures were likely. Sequencing was performed on PBMCs. The clonotype comes from a man aged 40-50 years in good health and CMV-seronegative. The V call is TRBV7-2, the J call TRBJ2-7; tentative D call: TRBD1 (6 bases). The CDR3 here is CASSFWTENYEQYF. CDR3 nucleotide sequence: TGTGCCAGCAGCTTCTGGACAGAGAACTACGAGCAGTACTTC.